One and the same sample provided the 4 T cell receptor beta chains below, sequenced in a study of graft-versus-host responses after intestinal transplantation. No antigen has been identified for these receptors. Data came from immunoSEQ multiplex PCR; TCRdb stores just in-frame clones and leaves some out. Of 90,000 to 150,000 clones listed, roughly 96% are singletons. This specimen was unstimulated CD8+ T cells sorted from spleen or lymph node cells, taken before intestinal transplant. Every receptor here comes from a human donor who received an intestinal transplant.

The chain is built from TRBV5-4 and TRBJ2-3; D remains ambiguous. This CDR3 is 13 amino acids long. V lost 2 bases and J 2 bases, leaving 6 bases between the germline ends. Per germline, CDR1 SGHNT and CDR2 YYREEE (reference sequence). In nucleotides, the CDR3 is TGTGCCAGCAGCTTAGGTCCCACAGATACGCAGTATTTT. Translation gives CASSLGPTDTQYF.

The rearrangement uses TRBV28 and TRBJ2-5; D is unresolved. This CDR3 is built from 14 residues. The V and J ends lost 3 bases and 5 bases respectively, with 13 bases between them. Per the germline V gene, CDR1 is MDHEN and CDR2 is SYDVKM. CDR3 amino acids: CASSFGRFGETQYF. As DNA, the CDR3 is TGTGCCAGCAGTTTCGGGCGGTTCGGGGAGACCCAGTACTTC.

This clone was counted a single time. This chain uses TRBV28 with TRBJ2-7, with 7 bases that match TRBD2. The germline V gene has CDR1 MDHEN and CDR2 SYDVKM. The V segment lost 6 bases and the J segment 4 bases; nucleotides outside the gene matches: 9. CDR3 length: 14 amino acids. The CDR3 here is CASSYGLEGYEQYF. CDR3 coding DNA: TGTGCCAGCAGCTATGGACTAGAAGGATACGAGCAGTACTTC.

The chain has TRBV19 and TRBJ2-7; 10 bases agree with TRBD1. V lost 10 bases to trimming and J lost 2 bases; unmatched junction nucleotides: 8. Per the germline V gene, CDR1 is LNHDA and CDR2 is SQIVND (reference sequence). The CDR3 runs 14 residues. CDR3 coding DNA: TGTGCCACCGCTCCGGGACAGGGGACCTACGAGCAGTACTTC. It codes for CATAPGQGTYEQYF.